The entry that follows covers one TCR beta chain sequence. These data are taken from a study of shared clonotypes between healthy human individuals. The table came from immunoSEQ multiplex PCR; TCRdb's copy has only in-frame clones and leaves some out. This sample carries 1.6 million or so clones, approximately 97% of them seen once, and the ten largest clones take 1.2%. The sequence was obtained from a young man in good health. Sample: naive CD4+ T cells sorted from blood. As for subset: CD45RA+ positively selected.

CDR3 region: CSVLTGDGNTIYF. DNA for the CDR3: TGCAGCGTCCTGACAGGGGATGGAAACACCATATATTTT. This chain links TRBV29-1 with TRBJ1-3; 8 bases align to TRBD1. Trimming removed 6 bases from V and 3 bases from J; junction bases left unmatched: 4. Germline loops: CDR1 SQVTM, CDR2 ANQGSEA. The CDR3 totals 13 residues.